A selection of T cell receptor beta chains follows, all from one sample in a study of CD8 T cells in ankylosing spondylitis. In TCRdb, the 5' RACE reads were re-called with MiXCR into one record per CDR3 protein. This repertoire shows 220,000 or so distinct CDR3 sequences, 18% found once; its top ten account for about 42%. The sequencing input was blood, either unsorted or a sorted T cell fraction (not recorded which). Receptors originate from a male donor with ankylosing spondylitis. Each CDR3 is given with its conserved first and last residue. A D gene is named only where the DNA matches it firmly. Part of the rows lack a size; the others show once, few, many or a class for expanded clones.

v_call,d_call,clone_size,j_call,cdr3_aa,cdr3_nt
TRBV15,TRBD1,many,TRBJ2-5,CATSRDGQGGETQYF,TGTGCCACCAGCAGAGATGGACAGGGGGGGGAGACCCAGTACTTC
TRBV7-6,TRBD1,few,TRBJ1-4,CASSRTGGGEKLFF,TGTGCCAGCAGCCGGACAGGGGGCGGTGAAAAACTGTTTTTT
TRBV5-1,TRBD1,-,TRBJ1-2,CASSPDRDRGNYGYTF,TGCGCCAGCAGCCCAGACCGGGACAGGGGAAACTATGGCTACACCTTC
TRBV7-9,-,few,TRBJ2-5,CASSLASTRQETQYF,TGTGCCAGCAGCTTAGCCAGTACCCGCCAAGAGACCCAGTACTTC
TRBV6-1,-,-,TRBJ1-2,CASSADYQANYGYTF,TGTGCCAGCAGTGCCGATTATCAAGCTAACTATGGCTACACCTTC
TRBV4-3,-,medium-sized,TRBJ2-2,CASSQVYQGPNTGELFF,TGCGCCAGCAGCCAAGTTTATCAGGGTCCGAACACCGGGGAGCTGTTTTTT
TRBV10-2,-,-,TRBJ1-1,CASTGGSGYTEAFF,TGCGCCAGCACTGGCGGTAGCGGGTACACTGAAGCTTTCTTT
TRBV4-3,-,few,TRBJ1-2,CASSQDPRATGDYTF,TGCGCCAGCAGCCAAGATCCAAGGGCTACTGGGGACTACACCTTC
TRBV7-3,-,-,TRBJ2-3,CASRADNTDTQYF,TGTGCCAGCAGGGCCGACAACACAGATACGCAGTATTTT
TRBV29-1,-,-,TRBJ1-1,CSVDPGIVNTEAFF,TGCAGCGTTGACCCGGGTATCGTGAACACTGAAGCTTTCTTT
TRBV13,-,-,TRBJ1-6,CASSTTGDRGSPLHF,TGTGCCAGCAGTACCACGGGGGACCGGGGTTCACCCCTCCACTTT
TRBV28,-,few,TRBJ1-1,CASYLTETVTEAFF,TGTGCCAGCTACCTTACGGAGACAGTAACTGAAGCTTTCTTT
TRBV7-9,-,few,TRBJ2-3,CASSSPEGGDADTQYF,TGTGCCAGCAGCTCCCCCGAGGGGGGGGACGCTGATACGCAGTATTTT
TRBV11-3,TRBD1,-,TRBJ1-1,CASSIKGTEAYEAFF,TGTGCCAGCAGCATCAAGGGGACAGAGGCTTATGAAGCTTTCTTT
TRBV6-5,-,-,TRBJ1-2,CASSSAENYGYTF,TGTGCCAGCAGTTCGGCAGAAAACTATGGCTACACCTTC
TRBV7-9,TRBD1,-,TRBJ2-1,CASSSGQGALNEQFF,TGTGCCAGCAGCTCCGGACAGGGGGCACTCAATGAGCAGTTCTTC
TRBV12-3/TRBV12-4,TRBD1,few,TRBJ2-1,CASSFLQGANNEQFF,TGTGCCAGCAGTTTTCTTCAGGGGGCCAACAATGAGCAGTTCTTC
TRBV4-1,-,many,TRBJ2-5,CASSQVGSGWTQYF,TGCGCCAGCAGCCAAGTAGGAAGCGGGTGGACCCAGTACTTC
TRBV15,-,few,TRBJ1-5,CATSRDEGLHQPQHF,TGTGCCACCAGCAGAGATGAGGGGCTCCATCAGCCCCAGCATTTT
TRBV4-1,-,few,TRBJ2-5,CASSQEGREETQYF,TGCGCCAGCAGCCAAGAAGGCAGGGAAGAGACCCAGTACTTC
TRBV29-1,-,-,TRBJ1-2,CSVEEGQILNYGYTF,TGCAGCGTTGAAGAAGGACAGATTCTTAACTATGGCTACACCTTC
TRBV25-1,-,-,TRBJ2-3,CATTWDTQYF,TGTGCCACCACGTGGGATACGCAGTATTTT
TRBV7-8,-,-,TRBJ2-7,CASSLSGGTYEQYF,TGTGCCAGCAGCTTATCGGGCGGAACCTACGAGCAGTACTTC
TRBV7-9,-,few,TRBJ2-1,CASSSASPSSYNEQFF,TGTGCCAGCAGCTCAGCCAGTCCGAGCTCCTACAATGAGCAGTTCTTC
TRBV27,TRBD2,-,TRBJ2-1,CASRLAGGPNEQFF,TGTGCCAGCAGATTAGCGGGAGGGCCCAATGAGCAGTTCTTC
TRBV5-6,-,-,TRBJ1-1,CASSFRQTVNTEAFF,TGTGCCAGCAGTTTTCGACAGACTGTGAACACTGAAGCTTTCTTT
TRBV7-3,-,many,TRBJ2-3,CASSLGGISTDTQYF,TGTGCCAGCAGCTTAGGGGGAATTAGCACAGATACGCAGTATTTT
TRBV4-1,TRBD1,-,TRBJ2-7,CASSQDRGFSYEQYF,TGCGCCAGCAGCCAGGACAGGGGCTTTTCCTACGAGCAGTACTTC
TRBV6-1,-,-,TRBJ1-2,CASSPGGDYGYTF,TGTGCCAGCAGCCCGGGGGGGGACTATGGCTACACCTTC
TRBV5-1,TRBD1,few,TRBJ2-7,CASSLSVTGNEQYF,TGCGCCAGCAGCTTGTCGGTGACAGGGAACGAGCAGTACTTC
TRBV13,TRBD2,-,TRBJ2-1,CASSFLTSGGANEQFF,TGTGCCAGCAGCTTCCTGACTAGCGGGGGGGCTAATGAGCAGTTCTTC
TRBV29-1,TRBD2,many,TRBJ2-5,CSVVGLAGIWETQYF,TGCAGCGTTGTTGGACTAGCGGGAATTTGGGAGACCCAGTACTTC
TRBV4-3,TRBD1,-,TRBJ2-3,CASSPGPGQGSADTQYF,TGCGCCAGCAGCCCGGGACCGGGACAGGGAAGCGCAGATACGCAGTATTTT
TRBV30,TRBD2,once,TRBJ2-1,CAWSLAGGSSYNEQFF,TGTGCCTGGAGTCTAGCGGGGGGAAGCTCCTACAATGAGCAGTTCTTC
TRBV19,-,-,TRBJ2-7,CASSILGTYEQYF,TGTGCCAGTAGTATACTCGGCACCTACGAGCAGTACTTC
TRBV7-8,TRBD2,-,TRBJ2-1,CASSSPGGGLAVHEQFF,TGTGCCAGCAGCTCCCCCGGGGGGGGACTAGCAGTTCATGAGCAGTTCTTC
TRBV4-3,-,many,TRBJ2-1,CASSQDPYNEQFF,TGCGCCAGCAGCCAAGATCCTTACAATGAGCAGTTCTTC
TRBV2,TRBD1,-,TRBJ2-7,CASSEYRGPYEQYF,TGTGCCAGCAGTGAATACAGGGGGCCATACGAGCAGTACTTC
TRBV5-5,TRBD1,-,TRBJ1-1,CASGQGFYTEAFF,TGTGCCAGTGGACAGGGTTTCTACACTGAAGCTTTCTTT
TRBV28,-,-,TRBJ1-1,CASSMGPDTEAFF,TGTGCCAGCAGCATGGGGCCGGACACTGAAGCTTTCTTT
TRBV27,-,few,TRBJ1-5,CASSLTAYSNQPQHF,TGTGCCAGCAGTTTAACTGCATATAGCAATCAGCCCCAGCATTTT
TRBV12-3/TRBV12-4,-,-,TRBJ2-5,CASSWDLYQETQYF,TGTGCCAGCAGTTGGGACTTGTATCAAGAGACCCAGTACTTC
TRBV27,-,-,TRBJ1-1,CASSLGQVNTEAFF,TGTGCCAGCAGTTTAGGGCAGGTGAACACTGAAGCTTTCTTT
TRBV12-3/TRBV12-4,-,-,TRBJ2-2,CASSSLGARTGELFF,TGTGCCAGCAGTTCTTTGGGGGCAAGAACCGGGGAGCTGTTTTTT
TRBV4-1,TRBD2,many,TRBJ2-3,CASSPTSGSTDTQYF,TGCGCCAGCAGCCCAACTAGCGGGAGCACAGATACGCAGTATTTT
TRBV20-1,-,few,TRBJ2-7,CSARTQGYEQYF,TGCAGTGCTAGAACTCAGGGCTACGAGCAGTACTTC
TRBV6-5,-,few,TRBJ1-2,CASSYAGWNGYTF,TGTGCCAGCAGTTACGCCGGGTGGAATGGCTACACCTTC
TRBV5-6,-,few,TRBJ1-5,CASSFASGQPQHF,TGTGCCAGCAGCTTTGCATCGGGTCAGCCCCAGCATTTT
TRBV5-6,-,-,TRBJ2-7,CASSSMTLYYEQYF,TGTGCCAGCAGCTCAATGACACTTTACTACGAGCAGTACTTC
TRBV10-2,-,few,TRBJ2-1,CASRSHEQFF,TGCGCCAGCAGGAGCCATGAGCAGTTCTTC
TRBV30,-,few,TRBJ1-1,CAWRRQVNTEAFF,TGTGCCTGGAGACGGCAGGTGAACACTGAAGCTTTCTTT
TRBV2,-,few,TRBJ2-7,CASSEELAYEQYF,TGTGCCAGCAGTGAAGAGCTGGCCTACGAGCAGTACTTC
TRBV9,-,few,TRBJ2-3,CASSVDEGVTDTQYF,TGTGCCAGCAGCGTAGATGAAGGGGTGACAGATACGCAGTATTTT
TRBV11-2,TRBD1,-,TRBJ2-1,CASSVRTGTGEYEQFF,TGTGCCAGCAGCGTACGAACCGGGACAGGGGAGTATGAGCAGTTCTTC
TRBV7-2,-,-,TRBJ2-7,CASSPLIGANSYEQYF,TGTGCCAGCAGCCCATTGATCGGGGCCAACTCCTACGAGCAGTACTTC
TRBV7-9,-,many,TRBJ2-3,CASSLGPTDTQYF,TGTGCCAGCAGCTTGGGGCCCACAGATACGCAGTATTTT
TRBV3-1,-,few,TRBJ1-4,CASSQIGQAIATNEKLFF,TGTGCCAGCAGCCAAATAGGGCAAGCTATTGCAACTAATGAAAAACTGTTTTTT
TRBV5-1,TRBD1,few,TRBJ2-3,CASSLRTGGRTDTQYF,TGCGCCAGCAGCTTGAGGACAGGGGGCCGCACAGATACGCAGTATTTT
TRBV29-1,-,few,TRBJ1-1,CSVDGEGYTEAFF,TGCAGCGTTGACGGGGAGGGTTACACTGAAGCTTTCTTT